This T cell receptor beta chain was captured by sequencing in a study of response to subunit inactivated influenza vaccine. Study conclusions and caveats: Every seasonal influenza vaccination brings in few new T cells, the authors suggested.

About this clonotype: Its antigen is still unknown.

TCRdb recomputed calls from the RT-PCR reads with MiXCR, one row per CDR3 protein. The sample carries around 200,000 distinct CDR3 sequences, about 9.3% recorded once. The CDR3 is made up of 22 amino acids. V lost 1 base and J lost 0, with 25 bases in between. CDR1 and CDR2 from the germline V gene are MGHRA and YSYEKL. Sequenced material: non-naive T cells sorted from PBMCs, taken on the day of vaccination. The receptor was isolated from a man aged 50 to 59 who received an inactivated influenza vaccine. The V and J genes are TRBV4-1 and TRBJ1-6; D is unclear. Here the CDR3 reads CASSQVLGRNMGMASYNSPLHF. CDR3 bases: TGCGCCAGCAGCCAAGTGCTCGGCAGGAACATGGGCATGGCCTCCTATAATTCACCCCTCCACTTT.